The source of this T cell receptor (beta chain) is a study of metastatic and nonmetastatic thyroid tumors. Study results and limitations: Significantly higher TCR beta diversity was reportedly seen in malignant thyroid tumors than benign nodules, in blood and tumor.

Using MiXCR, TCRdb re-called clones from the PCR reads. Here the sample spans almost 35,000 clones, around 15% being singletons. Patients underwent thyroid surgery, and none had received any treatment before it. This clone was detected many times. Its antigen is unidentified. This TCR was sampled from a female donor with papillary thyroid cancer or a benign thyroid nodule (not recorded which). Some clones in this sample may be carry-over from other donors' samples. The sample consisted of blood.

In DNA form, the CDR3 reads TGTGCCAGCAGCAACCCCGGGACAGGGAGTCAAGAGCAGTACTTC. Its protein product is CASSNPGTGSQEQYF. This rearrangement joins TRBV7-9 to TRBJ2-7; 9 nucleotides align to TRBD1. Germline lookup yields CDR1 SEHNR and CDR2 FQNEAQ (reference sequence). This CDR3 region has 15 residues. J lost 7 bases, V lost 5 bases, and 12 bases had no gene match.